What follows are 15 T cell receptor beta chains derived from one specimen sequenced in a study of CD8 T cells in ankylosing spondylitis. Study-level points and caveats: What seemed typical of ankylosing spondylitis blood was a TCR beta motif built from roughly 8 highly homologous variants.

TCRdb fed the 5' RACE reads into MiXCR, producing one record per CDR3 protein. The table records 200,000 to 250,000 distinct CDR3 sequences, around 19% of them present only once. Antigens of these TCRs are unknown. Sequenced input: blood, either unsorted or a sorted T cell fraction (not recorded which). All receptors derive from a male donor with ankylosing spondylitis.

This chain links TRBV4-3 with TRBJ2-2, with D maybe TRBD2 (5 bases). Per germline, CDR1 LGHNA and CDR2 YSLEER. Trimming removed 0 bases at V and 6 bases at J, with 8 bases between. The CDR3 has 14 residues. CDR3 sequence: CASSQDPAAGELFF. Written as DNA, the CDR3 is TGCGCCAGCAGCCAAGATCCAGCGGCCGGGGAGCTGTTTTTT.

V and J are TRBV20-1 and TRBJ2-7; D is unclear. Looked up from germline, CDR1 is DFQATT and CDR2 is SNEGSKA (reference sequence). V shed 4 bases and J shed 2 bases, with 21 bases lying between them. This CDR3 has 16 amino acids. The CDR3 sequence: CSATNTEPDTAYEQYF. The DNA of the CDR3 is TGCAGTGCTACTAACACCGAACCCGATACCGCCTACGAGCAGTACTTC.

The CDR3 reads CASSREQGAVNTEAFF. CDR3 nucleotides: TGCGCCAGCAGCCGGGAACAGGGGGCGGTGAACACTGAAGCTTTCTTT. This sequence joins TRBV4-1 and TRBJ1-1, with 9 bases identical to TRBD1. With V trimmed by 4 bases and J by 0 bases, 6 bases remained unmatched. Per germline, CDR1 MGHRA and CDR2 YSYEKL. The CDR3 is 16 residues long.

J is TRBJ2-1 and V is TRBV5-1, with 13 nucleotides matching TRBD2. Germline CDR1 SGHRS, CDR2 YFSETQ. Trimming removed 2 bases from V and 8 bases from J; junction bases left unmatched: 4. This CDR3 region has 15 residues. The CDR3 is CASSFTSGGADEQFF. In DNA form, the CDR3 reads TGCGCCAGCAGCTTCACTAGCGGGGGGGCTGATGAGCAGTTCTTC.

Only a few counts were recorded for this clonotype. This sequence joins TRBV7-2 and TRBJ1-2; weak D call: TRBD1 (5 bases). Germline loops: CDR1 SGHTA, CDR2 FQGNSA. Trimming shortened V by 5 bases and J by 0 bases, and 19 bases separated the two germline ends. The CDR3 covers 17 residues. The CDR3 region has the DNA TGTGCCAGCAGCAGAACCCAGGGCGTCAACCCTAACTATGGCTACACCTTC. It is translated as CASSRTQGVNPNYGYTF.

This clonotype was observed a few times. The rearrangement joins TRBV20-1 to TRBJ2-1; 13 nucleotides line up with TRBD2. This CDR3 is 14 amino acids long. The germline gives CDR1 DFQATT, CDR2 SNEGSKA (reference sequence). The V gene end was trimmed by 6 bases and the J gene end by 8 bases; junction bases not matched to a gene: 7. In DNA form, the CDR3 reads TGCAGTGCGCGAACTAGCGGGAGGGCCGATGAGCAGTTCTTC. This gives the protein CSARTSGRADEQFF.

The V and J genes are TRBV12-3 or TRBV12-4 and TRBJ2-1, with D perhaps given as TRBD1 or TRBD2 (6 bases each). Trimming removed 4 bases from V and 4 bases from J, with 14 bases in between. The CDR3 is 15 residues long. The CDR3 DNA reads TGTGCCAGCAGTTCCCTTACGGGGGCTTACAATGAGCAGTTCTTC. Translation gives CASSSLTGAYNEQFF.

This chain uses TRBV12-3 or TRBV12-4 with TRBJ2-3; TRBD2 matches at 11 bases. The CDR3 loop spans 16 amino acids. V lost 3 bases to trimming and J lost 6 bases; unmatched junction nucleotides: 8. CDR3 region: CASSFWLAGGSDTQYF. As DNA, the CDR3 is TGTGCCAGCAGTTTTTGGCTAGCGGGGGGATCGGATACGCAGTATTTT.

V is TRBV4-1 and J is TRBJ2-1, with 7 bases identical to TRBD2. This CDR3 contains 16 residues. CDR1 is MGHRA, CDR2 YSYEKL, per germline. The ends lost 2 bases at V and 2 bases at J; junction bases unmatched: 6. CDR3 sequence: CASSQLGGSTYNEQFF. As DNA, the CDR3 is TGCGCCAGCAGCCAATTGGGAGGGAGTACCTACAATGAGCAGTTCTTC.

The chain joins TRBV28 to TRBJ1-6; D gene unclear. Germline CDR1 reads MDHEN; CDR2 reads SYDVKM. The CDR3 is 14 amino acids. Deletions cut 7 bases from V and 4 bases from J, with 11 bases between. The CDR3 region is CASTPPIYNSPLHF. The CDR3 nucleotides read TGTGCCAGCACCCCCCCGATTTATAATTCACCCCTCCACTTT.

The gene calls are TRBV5-6 and TRBJ1-2; D perhaps matches TRBD1 (6 bases). Trimming cost V 1 base and J 3 bases, with 13 bases left between them. Germline V gives CDR1 SGHDT, CDR2 YYEEEE. This CDR3 comprises 15 residues. The DNA of the CDR3 is TGTGCCAGCAGCTTGAGGACAGTCCCCTACTATGGCTACACCTTC. This encodes CASSLRTVPYYGYTF.

In this sample, this clonotype turned up a few times. The CDR3 DNA reads TGTGCCAGCACCATACTGTCCACCGGGGAGCTGTTTTTT. Its protein is CASTILSTGELFF. The chain is built from TRBV7-9 and TRBJ2-2, with D hard to call. Trimming cost V 7 bases and J 4 bases, with 10 bases left between them. The germline CDR1 and CDR2 sequences are SEHNR and FQNEAQ (reference sequence). The CDR3 covers 13 residues.

At least ten counts were recorded for this clonotype. V usage is TRBV7-9 and J usage is TRBJ2-7; unclear D gene. The CDR3 contains 12 residues. From germline, CDR1 is SEHNR and CDR2 FQNEAQ (reference sequence). The germline V and J ends were trimmed by 2 bases and 2 bases, with 4 bases remaining between them. The chain's CDR3 is CASSLSPYEQYF. CDR3 bases: TGTGCCAGCAGCTTATCTCCCTACGAGCAGTACTTC.

V gene TRBV28 combines with J gene TRBJ2-5; D uncertain. Germline values: CDR1 MDHEN, CDR2 SYDVKM. This CDR3 has 14 amino acids. V lost 5 bases and J 5 bases, leaving 15 bases between the germline ends. The CDR3 nucleotides read TGTGCCAGCAGTGATACTCGGGCTCCTGAGACCCAGTACTTC. Amino acid sequence: CASSDTRAPETQYF.

The chain carries TRBV5-1 and TRBJ2-5, with 9 bases identical to TRBD2. V lost 3 bases and J lost 5; bases outside the gene matches: 17. CDR3 length: 18 amino acids. The germline V gene has CDR1 SGHRS and CDR2 YFSETQ. The CDR3 DNA reads as TGCGCCAGCAGCTCCAGTTCGGGCGGGGGGGCGTCAGAGGAGACCCAGTACTTC. This encodes CASSSSSGGGASEETQYF.